A single sample gave rise to the 27 T cell receptor beta chains below, sequenced in a study of blood T cells in healthy people across ages. Together with a sample-barcoded 5' primer, a J-beta primer mix was included in a second PCR lasting about 7 to 12 cycles. From the 5' RACE reads, TCRdb called clonotypes with MiXCR, one entry per CDR3 protein. The sample records about 1.1 million distinct CDR3 sequences, around two fifths being singletons. Sequencing was carried out using blood. The receptors here all came from a man aged 18 to 35 in good health.

This clonotype was counted between two and nine times. The chain recombines TRBV30 with TRBJ2-1; 7 positions match TRBD1. Germline V CDR1 and CDR2: GTSNPN, SVGIG (reference sequence). V was pared by 2 bases and J by 5 bases, with 6 bases of the junction left unmatched. The CDR3 is 14 amino acids. This CDR3 is CAWSRGGRDNEQFF. Here the CDR3 DNA reads TGTGCCTGGAGTCGAGGGGGCAGAGACAATGAGCAGTTCTTC. Together with reference TRBV30 and TRBJ2-1, the CDR3 gives the full variable domain: SQTIHQWPATLVQPVGSPLSLECTVEGTSNPNLYWYRQAAGRGLQLLFYSVGIGQISSEVPQNLSASRPQDRQFILSSKKLLLSDSGFYLCAWSRGGRDNEQFFGPGTRLTVL.

Points on this clonotype: The junction differs from germline at one of its ends, possibly a read error. This chain links TRBV7-3 with TRBJ2-5; D perhaps matches TRBD1 (5 bases). This CDR3 comprises 12 residues. Germline CDR1 and CDR2: SGHTA and FQGTGA. CDR3 sequence reads: CASSLPTGQQYF. The CDR3 DNA reads TGTGCCAGTAGCTTACCAACAGGCCAGCAGTACTTC.

The chain is built from TRBV4-3 and TRBJ2-7; D not certain. CDR3 length: 13 amino acids. Germline loops: CDR1 LGHNA, CDR2 YSLEER. The germline V and J ends were trimmed by 1 base and 4 bases, with 8 bases remaining between them. Here the CDR3 DNA reads TGCGCCAGCAGCCAAGCGTCTAGATACGAGCAGTACTTC. Amino acids: CASSQASRYEQYF.

This sequence joins TRBV14 and TRBJ1-4, with D unresolved. Germline V gene data show CDR1 as SGHDN and CDR2 as FVKESK. CDR3 length: 13 amino acids. Trimming removed 0 bases at V and 3 bases at J, with 2 bases between. The CDR3 coding sequence is TGTGCCAGCAGCCAAGAACCTAATGAAAAACTGTTTTTT. Protein: CASSQEPNEKLFF.

The chain links TRBV7-2 to TRBJ1-2, with D perhaps TRBD1 (5 bases). The germline gives CDR1 SGHTA, CDR2 FQGNSA. Trimming took off 4 bases at V and 8 bases at J, with 14 bases between the two ends. CDR3 length: 13 amino acids. The CDR3 coding sequence is TGTGCCAGCAGCTGGACGGGGCCGGTCGGCTACACCTTC. It encodes CASSWTGPVGYTF.

This clonotype was seen only a few times. The chain joins TRBV24-1 to TRBJ2-1; D possibly corresponds to TRBD1 (5 bases). Germline CDR1 KGHDR, CDR2 SFDVKD. CDR3 length equals 16 residues. Trimming shortened V by 3 bases and J by 0 bases, and 11 bases separated the two germline ends. The CDR3 coding sequence is TGTGCCACCAGTGATGCGGACACCAGCTCCTACAATGAGCAGTTCTTC. Amino acid sequence: CATSDADTSSYNEQFF.

The CDR3 is CASKMGLGTDTQYF. Here the CDR3 DNA reads TGTGCCAGCAAGATGGGGCTGGGCACAGATACGCAGTATTTT. V is TRBV6-5 and J is TRBJ2-3; possibly TRBD1 for D (5 bases). The CDR3 is made up of 14 amino acids. V was shortened by 7 bases and J by 1 base, with 12 bases between the two germline ends. Germline V gene data show CDR1 as MNHEY and CDR2 as SVGAGI.

Points on this clonotype: A read error is possible here, since a much larger clone lies one base away. This rearrangement joins TRBV7-3 to TRBJ1-5; D is possibly TRBD1 (5 bases). Germline V lookup: CDR1 SGHTA, CDR2 FQGTGA. The CDR3 covers 14 residues. CDR3 nucleotides: TGTGCCAGCAGCTTAAACCCGGGGGAGCAGCCCCGGCATTTT. Its translation is CASSLNPGEQPRHF.

This clonotype was counted a few times. The chain links TRBV4-1 to TRBJ2-7; D gene ambiguous. In germline, CDR1 is MGHRA, CDR2 YSYEKL. CDR3 size: 14 residues. Deletions cut 3 bases from V and 1 base from J, with 10 bases between. Here the CDR3 DNA reads TGCGCCAGCAGCCAGGCGGCCACATCCTACGAGCAGTACTTC. Residues: CASSQAATSYEQYF.

The chain combines TRBV5-1 with TRBJ2-7; D may match TRBD1 or TRBD2 (5 bases each). The J call is doubtful: the DNA matches TRBJ2-5 better. Germline loops: CDR1 SGHRS, CDR2 YFSETQ. CDR3 size: 14 residues. CDR3 DNA: TGCGCCAGCAGCTTGGCAATGGGGGTTGAGACCCAGTACTTC. It translates to CASSLAMGVETQYF.

The chain couples TRBV7-2 to TRBJ2-7; unclear D gene. The J call is uncertain, as TRBJ2-4 better fits the DNA end. The CDR3 runs 14 residues. Per germline, CDR1 SGHTA and CDR2 FQGNSA. The CDR3 spells CASSSPQIVNIQYF. In DNA form, the CDR3 reads TGTGCCAGCAGCTCCCCCCAAATTGTAAACATTCAGTACTTC.

The V and J genes are TRBV27 and TRBJ2-1; TRBD1 might be the D (5 bases). The better agreement between TRBJ2-7 and the DNA end casts doubt on the J call. The germline CDR1 and CDR2 sequences are MNHEY and SMNVEV (reference sequence). This CDR3 region has 16 residues. The CDR3 protein is CASSLTMGGAYNEQYF. The CDR3, as DNA: TGTGCCAGCAGTTTAACCATGGGTGGGGCCTACAATGAGCAGTACTTC.

About this clonotype: Germline and junction disagree at one end, which may indicate a read error. V usage is TRBV4-1 and J usage is TRBJ2-1; D is unclear. CDR1 is MGHRA, CDR2 YSYEKL, per germline. The CDR3 runs 13 residues. The DNA for the CDR3 is TGCGCCGGCAGCTTCCAATCTTACAATGAGCAGTTCTTC. This encodes CAGSFQSYNEQFF.

This clonotype has ten or more counts. V usage is TRBV5-1 and J usage is TRBJ2-1; a weak D match, TRBD2 (6 bases). Trimming took 2 bases from V and 5 from J, leaving 17 bases between them. This CDR3 has 16 amino acids. Germline values: CDR1 SGHRS, CDR2 YFSETQ. The CDR3 DNA reads as TGCGCCAGCAGCTTCCAGACTAGTAGCTCAGACAATGAGCAGTTCTTC. Its protein product is CASSFQTSSSDNEQFF. The whole variable domain, filled in from reference TRBV5-1 and TRBJ2-1, reads KAGVTQTPRYLIKTRGQQVTLSCSPISGHRSVSWYQQTPGQGLQFLFEYFSETQRNKGNFPGRFSGRQFSNSRSEMNVSTLELGDSALYLCASSFQTSSSDNEQFFGPGTRLTVL.

The J gene is TRBJ2-7, the V gene TRBV5-1; a weak D match, TRBD1 (6 bases). Trimming pared 4 bases from V and 2 bases from J, leaving 13 bases between. CDR1 is SGHRS and CDR2 is YFSETQ in the germline V gene. The CDR3 spans 14 residues. CDR3 DNA: TGCGCCAGCAGCCCTCGGGACAAACCCTACGAGCAGTACTTC. This codes for CASSPRDKPYEQYF. The whole variable domain, remainder taken from reference TRBV5-1 and TRBJ2-7, is KAGVTQTPRYLIKTRGQQVTLSCSPISGHRSVSWYQQTPGQGLQFLFEYFSETQRNKGNFPGRFSGRQFSNSRSEMNVSTLELGDSALYLCASSPRDKPYEQYFGPGTRLTVT.

This clonotype was picked up a small number of times. The chain couples TRBV4-1 to TRBJ1-1; TRBD1 matches 7 bases. CDR1 is MGHRA and CDR2 is YSYEKL in the germline V gene. Trimming took 4 bases from V and 1 from J; bases not matched to a gene: 9. This CDR3 has 16 residues. CDR3 loop: CASSLERTGSNTEAFF. The DNA for the CDR3 is TGCGCCAGCAGCCTGGAAAGGACAGGTTCGAACACTGAAGCTTTCTTT.

This clonotype was found a few times. The V call is TRBV6-6, the J call TRBJ1-1; D unclear. V was clipped by 6 bases and J by 1 base, with 9 bases between them. The germline V gene has CDR1 MNHNY and CDR2 SVGAGI (reference sequence). This CDR3 spans 13 amino acids. The CDR3: CASRARRNTEAFF. The CDR3 nucleotides read TGTGCCAGCAGGGCCCGGAGGAACACTGAAGCTTTCTTT.

This clonotype occurred a few times. The chain is built from TRBV7-3 and TRBJ1-2; TRBD1 might be the D (6 bases). The CDR3 covers 14 residues. With 1 base removed from V and 4 bases from J, the gap between germline ends came to 10 bases. Germline V CDR1 and CDR2: SGHTA, FQGTGA. The CDR3 bases are TGTGCCAGCAGCTTAATTGACAGGTCCTATGGCTACACCTTC. It translates to CASSLIDRSYGYTF.

The chain has TRBV12-3 or TRBV12-4 and TRBJ2-1; 7 bases fit TRBD2. With the DNA end fitting TRBJ2-7 better, the J assignment may be wrong. The CDR3 sequence is 14 residues long. Here the CDR3 reads CASSGGGPIGEQYF. The CDR3 DNA reads as TGTGCCAGCAGTGGGGGAGGGCCTATTGGCGAGCAGTACTTC.

As for this clonotype: A read error may be the cause here, since a much bigger clone is one base away. J is TRBJ1-4 and V is TRBV16; 7 nucleotides match TRBD1. This CDR3 is 14 amino acids long. Germline V lookup: CDR1 KGHSY, CDR2 FQNENV. V dropped 3 bases and J dropped 3; count of bases not matched to a gene: 1. In DNA, the CDR3 is TGTGCCAGCAGCCACACAGGGGCTAATGAAAAACTGTTTTTT. Translation: CASSHTGANEKLFF.

This clonotype was seen more than once but under ten times. The gene calls are TRBV7-2 and TRBJ1-1, with 10 bases identical to TRBD1. This CDR3 comprises 15 residues. Trimming removed 5 bases from V and 6 bases from J; junction bases left unmatched: 9. Germline CDR1 SGHTA, CDR2 FQGNSA. The DNA for the CDR3 is TGTGCCAGCAGCATCTACGGGACAGGGGCGGCTGAAGCTTTCTTT. It is translated as CASSIYGTGAAEAFF.

This clonotype appeared a few times. This sequence joins TRBV20-1 and TRBJ2-7, with a possible D match to TRBD1 (6 bases). Trimming removed 4 bases from V and 2 bases from J, with 9 bases in between. Germline CDR1 is DFQATT and CDR2 is SNEGSKA (reference sequence). This CDR3 spans 12 amino acids. CDR3 protein: CSAIGDTYEQYF. The CDR3 DNA sequence: TGCAGTGCTATTGGGGACACCTACGAGCAGTACTTC.

This clonotype was found a few times. The rearrangement joins TRBV7-9 to TRBJ2-3; D might be TRBD1 (6 bases). The CDR3 contains 19 residues. Per the germline V gene, CDR1 is SEHNR and CDR2 is FQNEAQ (reference sequence). V was pared by 1 base and J by 0 bases, with 20 bases between. The CDR3 is CASSLVAWTVTSSTDTQYF. The CDR3 coding sequence is TGTGCCAGCAGCTTAGTGGCGTGGACAGTAACCTCTAGCACAGATACGCAGTATTTT.

This clonotype has just a few counts. The chain is built from TRBV18 and TRBJ2-3; D is unresolved. Germline CDR1 is KGHSH and CDR2 is LQKENI. The CDR3 runs 13 residues. Deletions cut 4 bases from V and 4 bases from J, with 9 bases between. CDR3 sequence (DNA): TGTGCCAGCTCACGGACCTTGGCAGATACGCAGTATTTT. Its translation is CASSRTLADTQYF.

The V and J genes are TRBV2 and TRBJ2-7; TRBD1 agrees at 7 bases. This CDR3 region has 14 residues. Germline assignment: CDR1 SNHLY and CDR2 FYNNEI. With 6 bases clipped from V and 1 base from J, the junction kept 6 bases outside the gene matches. As DNA, the CDR3 is TGTGCCAGCAGCCAAGGGGGCAGGTCCTACGAGCAGTACTTC. It codes for CASSQGGRSYEQYF.

This clonotype was found a few times. V and J are TRBV15 and TRBJ2-1; the D is unclear. CDR1 is LNHNV and CDR2 is YYDKDF in the germline V gene (reference sequence). Between the trimmed V and J ends, which lost 5 bases and 6 bases, there was a span of 14 bases. The CDR3 extends over 14 amino acids. The CDR3 region has the DNA TGTGCCACCAGCCCCTCCTGGCTGATCAATGAGCAGTTCTTC. Its protein is CATSPSWLINEQFF.

This clonotype was seen once. The genes are TRBV4-2 and TRBJ2-7; D assignment may be TRBD1 or TRBD2 (5 bases each). The CDR3 covers 15 residues. With 1 base removed from V and 3 bases from J, the gap between germline ends came to 13 bases. Germline V gene data show CDR1 as LGHNA and CDR2 as YNFKEQ. CDR3 sequence reads: CASSQGGTDIYEQYF. The CDR3 nucleotides read TGTGCCAGCAGCCAAGGTGGGACGGATATCTACGAGCAGTACTTC.